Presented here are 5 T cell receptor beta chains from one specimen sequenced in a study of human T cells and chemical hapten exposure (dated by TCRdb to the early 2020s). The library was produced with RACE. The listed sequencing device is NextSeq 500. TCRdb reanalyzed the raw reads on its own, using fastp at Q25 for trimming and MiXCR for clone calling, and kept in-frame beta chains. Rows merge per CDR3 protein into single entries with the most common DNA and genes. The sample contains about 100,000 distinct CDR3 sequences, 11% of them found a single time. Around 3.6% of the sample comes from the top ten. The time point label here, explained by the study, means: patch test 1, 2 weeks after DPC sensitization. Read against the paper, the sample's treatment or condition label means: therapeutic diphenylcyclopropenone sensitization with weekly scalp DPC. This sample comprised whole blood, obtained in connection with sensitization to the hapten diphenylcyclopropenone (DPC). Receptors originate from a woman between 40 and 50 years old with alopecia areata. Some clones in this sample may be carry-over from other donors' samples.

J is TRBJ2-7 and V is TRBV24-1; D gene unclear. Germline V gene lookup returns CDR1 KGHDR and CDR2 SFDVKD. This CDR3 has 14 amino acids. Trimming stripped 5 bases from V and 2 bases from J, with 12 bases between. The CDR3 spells CATSADDKPYEQYF. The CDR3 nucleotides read TGTGCCACCAGTGCAGACGACAAGCCCTACGAGCAGTACTTC.

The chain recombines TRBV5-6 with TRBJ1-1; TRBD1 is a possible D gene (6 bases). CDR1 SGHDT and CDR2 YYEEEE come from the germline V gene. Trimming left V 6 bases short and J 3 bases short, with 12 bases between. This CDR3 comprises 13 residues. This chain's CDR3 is CASTGRGYTEAFF. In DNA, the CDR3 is TGTGCCAGCACCGGGAGGGGGTACACTGAAGCTTTCTTT.

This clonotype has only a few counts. In DNA, the CDR3 is TGTGCCATCAGTGGGCCCGGGACTTCATACAATGAGCAGTTCTTC. Its translation: CAISGPGTSYNEQFF. The chain recombines TRBV10-3 with TRBJ2-1, with D possibly being TRBD2 (6 bases). In germline, CDR1 is ENHRY, CDR2 SYGVKD. Trimming stripped 4 bases from V and 4 bases from J, with 14 bases between. The CDR3 spans 15 residues.

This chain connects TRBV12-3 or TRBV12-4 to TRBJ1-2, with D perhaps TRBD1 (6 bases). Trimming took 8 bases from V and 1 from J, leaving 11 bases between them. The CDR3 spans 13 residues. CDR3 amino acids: CASGEDSNYGYTF. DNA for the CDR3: TGTGCCAGCGGTGAGGACAGTAACTATGGCTACACCTTC.

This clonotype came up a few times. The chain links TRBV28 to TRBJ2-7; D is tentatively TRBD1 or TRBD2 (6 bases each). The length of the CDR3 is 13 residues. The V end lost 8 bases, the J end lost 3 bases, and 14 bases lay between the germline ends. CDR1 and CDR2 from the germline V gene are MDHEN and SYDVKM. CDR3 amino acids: CASGWGRGYEQYF. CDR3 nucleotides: TGTGCCAGCGGCTGGGGGCGGGGCTACGAGCAGTACTTC.